These 16 T cell receptor beta chains were sequenced from one sample in a study of identical twins. MiXCR was run by TCRdb on the 5' RACE reads, yielding one entry per CDR3 protein. The top ten clones hold more than 8% of a sample with more than 350,000 distinct CDR3 sequences, roughly 9% of them seen once. The sequenced sample consisted of naive T cells sorted from blood. Receptor source: a woman in her forties or fifties in good health.

This sequence joins TRBV20-1 and TRBJ2-4, with D unclear. CDR1 is DFQATT, CDR2 SNEGSKA, per germline (reference sequence). V lost 3 bases and J lost 0, with 12 bases in between. CDR3 length equals 15 residues. CDR3 protein: CSASLSGLAKNIQYF. The CDR3 nucleotides are TGCAGTGCTAGTCTATCGGGCTTAGCCAAAAACATTCAGTACTTC.

The sample holds a few counts of this clonotype. This rearrangement joins TRBV3-1 to TRBJ2-1, with D possibly matching TRBD2 (5 bases). Germline CDR1 is LGHDT and CDR2 is YNNKEL (reference sequence). The ends were cut back, 1 base at V and 3 bases at J, with 13 bases in the middle. The CDR3 spans 16 residues. Written as DNA, the CDR3 is TGTGCCAGCAGCCAAGTCACTAGTTACCTCTACAATGAGCAGTTCTTC. It yields the protein CASSQVTSYLYNEQFF.

A few counts support this clonotype. The V and J genes are TRBV27 and TRBJ1-1; maybe TRBD1 (5 bases). V lost 4 bases to trimming and J lost 3 bases, with 15 bases between them. The CDR3 contains 15 residues. Germline assignment: CDR1 MNHEY and CDR2 SMNVEV (reference sequence). This CDR3 reads CASSSLGGRDTEAFF. CDR3 in DNA: TGTGCCAGCAGTTCTCTGGGGGGGAGGGACACTGAAGCTTTCTTT.

This clonotype has a handful of counts. This sequence joins TRBV24-1 and TRBJ2-2; D is possibly TRBD2 (5 bases). V was clipped by 5 bases and J by 2 bases, with 8 bases between them. Germline CDR1 KGHDR, CDR2 SFDVKD. This CDR3 spans 14 amino acids. The CDR3 DNA reads TGTGCCACCAGTGGCAGCGGTAACACCGGGGAGCTGTTTTTT. This encodes CATSGSGNTGELFF.

In its sample, this clonotype was seen many times. The chain is built from TRBV20-1 and TRBJ2-1, with 12 positions matching TRBD2. CDR3 length: 14 amino acids. The V and J ends lost 2 bases and 6 bases, in that order; junction bases with no gene match: 2. CDR1 and CDR2 from the germline V gene are DFQATT and SNEGSKA (reference sequence). As DNA, the CDR3 is TGCAGTGCTAGACTAGCGGGAGGGAGCAATGAGCAGTTCTTC. This gives the protein CSARLAGGSNEQFF.

This clonotype was recorded a few times. The chain uses TRBV20-1 and TRBJ2-1; D remains unclear. V was shortened by 3 bases and J by 9 bases, with 9 bases between the two germline ends. CDR1 DFQATT and CDR2 SNEGSKA come from the germline V gene (reference sequence). The CDR3 covers 11 residues. This CDR3 is CSARTRPEQFF. For the CDR3, the DNA is TGCAGTGCTAGGACTCGACCTGAGCAGTTCTTC.

This clonotype showed up many times. This chain joins TRBV28 and TRBJ2-2, with a possible D match to TRBD1 (5 bases). The CDR3 runs 14 residues. Between the trimmed V and J ends, which lost 5 bases and 6 bases, there was a span of 13 bases. The germline gives CDR1 MDHEN, CDR2 SYDVKM. DNA for the CDR3: TGTGCCAGCAGTGGGGCACGAAGGCCCGGGGAGCTGTTTTTT. Translation: CASSGARRPGELFF.

This clonotype was recorded a few times. This sequence joins TRBV5-6 and TRBJ2-7; no clear D gene. Germline CDR1 is SGHDT and CDR2 is YYEEEE. The CDR3 loop spans 11 amino acids. V was clipped by 4 bases and J by 6 bases, with 8 bases between them. Here the CDR3 reads CASSESGEQYF. In DNA form, the CDR3 reads TGTGCCAGCAGCGAATCGGGCGAGCAGTACTTC.

This clonotype showed up many times. This chain links TRBV29-1 with TRBJ1-1; tentative D call: TRBD1 (6 bases). The CDR3 contains 14 residues. V was pared by 1 base and J by 10 bases, with 19 bases between. Looked up from germline, CDR1 is SQVTM and CDR2 is ANQGSEA. The CDR3 reads CSVEVRDTNGVAFF. The CDR3 coding sequence is TGCAGCGTTGAAGTCCGGGACACCAACGGGGTAGCTTTCTTT. Drawing the rest from reference TRBV29-1 and TRBJ1-1, the complete variable domain is SAVISQKPSRDICQRGTSLTIQCQVDSQVTMMFWYRQQPGQSLTLIATANQGSEATYESGFVIDKFPISRPNLTFSTLTVSNMSPEDSSIYLCSVEVRDTNGVAFFGQGTRLTVV.

A word on this clonotype: One base away lies a much larger clone, so this may be a sequencing read error. V gene TRBV5-1 combines with J gene TRBJ1-4, with D possibly being TRBD1 (5 bases). CDR1 and CDR2 from the germline V gene are SGHRS and YFSETQ. The CDR3 has 14 amino acids. CDR3: CASSLSGRGENLFF. Written as DNA, the CDR3 is TGCGCCAGCAGCTTATCAGGGAGGGGTGAAAACCTGTTTTTT.

The table lists this clonotype with a count of one. The rearrangement uses TRBV21-1 and TRBJ2-1; the table's D call, TRBD2, has no DNA check behind it. TRBV21-1 is designated a pseudogene. The CDR3 has 18 amino acids. The CDR3 DNA reads as TGTGCCAGCAGCAAAGCCCCCATTAGCGGGATGCCCGCAAATGAGCAGTTCTTC. It is translated as CASSKAPISGMPANEQFF.

The CDR3 DNA follows: TGCAGTGCTAGCTCGGTCGACGGGACAACACTCTACGAGCAGTACTTC. It specifies CSASSVDGTTLYEQYF. This rearrangement joins TRBV20-1 to TRBJ2-7, with D perhaps matching TRBD1 (6 bases). Per the germline V gene, CDR1 is DFQATT and CDR2 is SNEGSKA (reference sequence). V was clipped by 3 bases and J by 3 bases, with 21 bases between them. The CDR3 is made up of 16 amino acids.

This clonotype was seen repeatedly, ten times or more. The chain joins TRBV27 to TRBJ1-1; a weak D match, TRBD1 (6 bases). This CDR3 comprises 15 residues. The germline V gene has CDR1 MNHEY and CDR2 SMNVEV (reference sequence). The V end was cut by 1 base, the J end by 6 bases, with 15 bases between. DNA of the CDR3: TGTGCCAGCAGTTTATTGAGGGGCGGGGGGCCTGAAGCTTTCTTT. This encodes CASSLLRGGGPEAFF.

This clonotype was detected only a few times. This rearrangement joins TRBV4-1 to TRBJ2-2; D ambiguous. CDR1 and CDR2 (germline): MGHRA, YSYEKL. V was clipped by 0 bases and J by 2 bases, with 10 bases between them. The CDR3 has 16 residues. The CDR3 nucleotides are TGCGCCAGCAGCCAAGAACACTGGCCTAACACCGGGGAGCTGTTTTTT. Encoded protein: CASSQEHWPNTGELFF.

This clonotype came up many times. The chain is built from TRBV15 and TRBJ1-2; 7 nucleotides match TRBD1. Trimming at V came to 1 base and at J to 7 bases, leaving 9 bases not matched to a gene. CDR1 is LNHNV, CDR2 YYDKDF, per germline (reference sequence). CDR3 length equals 15 residues. The CDR3 region has the DNA TGTGCCACCAGCAGAGGGGAAGGGGGCATTACTGGCTACACCTTC. It yields the protein CATSRGEGGITGYTF.

This chain joins TRBV12-5 and TRBJ2-5; D is ambiguous. The CDR3 has 13 amino acids. Germline CDR1 and CDR2: LGHNT and FRNRAP. The germline V and J ends were trimmed by 2 bases and 5 bases, with 9 bases remaining between them. DNA for the CDR3: TGTGCTAGTGGTTTGCCGGGTGGCGAGACCCAGTACTTC. It yields the protein CASGLPGGETQYF.